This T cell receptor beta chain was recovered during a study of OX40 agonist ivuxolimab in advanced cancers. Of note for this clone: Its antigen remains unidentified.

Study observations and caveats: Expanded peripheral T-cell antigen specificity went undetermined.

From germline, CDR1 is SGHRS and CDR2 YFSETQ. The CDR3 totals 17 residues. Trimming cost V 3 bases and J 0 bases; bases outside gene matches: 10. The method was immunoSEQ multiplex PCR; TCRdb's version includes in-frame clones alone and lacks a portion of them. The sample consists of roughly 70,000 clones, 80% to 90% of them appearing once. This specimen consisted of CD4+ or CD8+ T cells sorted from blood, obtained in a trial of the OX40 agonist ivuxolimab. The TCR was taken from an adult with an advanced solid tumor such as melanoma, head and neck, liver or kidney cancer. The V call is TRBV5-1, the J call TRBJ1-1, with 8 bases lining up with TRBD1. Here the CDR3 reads CASSWGGTGIMNTEAFF. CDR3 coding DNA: TGCGCCAGCAGCTGGGGAGGGACAGGTATTATGAACACTGAAGCTTTCTTT.